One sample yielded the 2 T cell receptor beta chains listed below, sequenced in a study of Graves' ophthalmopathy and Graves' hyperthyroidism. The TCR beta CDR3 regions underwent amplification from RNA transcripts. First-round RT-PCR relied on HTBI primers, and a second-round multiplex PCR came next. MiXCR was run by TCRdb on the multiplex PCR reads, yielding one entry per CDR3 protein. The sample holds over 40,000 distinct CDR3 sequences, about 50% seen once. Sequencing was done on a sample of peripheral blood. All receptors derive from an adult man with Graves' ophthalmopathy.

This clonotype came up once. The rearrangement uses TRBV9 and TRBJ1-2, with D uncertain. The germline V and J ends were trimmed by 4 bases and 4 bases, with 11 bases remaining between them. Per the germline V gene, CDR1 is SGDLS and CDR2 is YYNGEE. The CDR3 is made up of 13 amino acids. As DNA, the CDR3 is TGTGCCAGCAGCCGCGCTGGGGTCTATGGCTACACCTTC. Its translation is CASSRAGVYGYTF.

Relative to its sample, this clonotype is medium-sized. The CDR3 protein is CSVALTGRSTYEQYF. The DNA of the CDR3 is TGCAGCGTTGCCCTAACAGGGCGCTCCACCTACGAGCAGTACTTC. This chain connects TRBV29-1 to TRBJ2-7; D may be TRBD1 (6 bases). Germline V gives CDR1 SQVTM, CDR2 ANQGSEA. This CDR3 has 15 amino acids. The V gene lost 4 bases and the J gene lost 2 bases, with 18 bases spanning the gap.